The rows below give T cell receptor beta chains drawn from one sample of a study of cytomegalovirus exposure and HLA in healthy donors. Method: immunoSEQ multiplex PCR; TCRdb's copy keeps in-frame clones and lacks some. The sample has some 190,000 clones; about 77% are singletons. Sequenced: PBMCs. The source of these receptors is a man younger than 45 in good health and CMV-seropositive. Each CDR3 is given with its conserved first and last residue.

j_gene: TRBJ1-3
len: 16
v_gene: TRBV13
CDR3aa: CASSPAGGKPGNTIYF

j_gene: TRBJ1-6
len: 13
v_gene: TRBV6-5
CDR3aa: CASKAGLDSPLHF

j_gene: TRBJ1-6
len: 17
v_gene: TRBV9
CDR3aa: CASSVARQSSYNSPLHF

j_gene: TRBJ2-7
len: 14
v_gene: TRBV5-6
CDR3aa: CASSLGLSSYEQYF

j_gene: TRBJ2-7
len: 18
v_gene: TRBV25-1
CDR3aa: CASSENLEEGPVLYEQYF

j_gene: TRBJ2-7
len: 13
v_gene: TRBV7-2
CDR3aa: CASRAGGAYEQYF

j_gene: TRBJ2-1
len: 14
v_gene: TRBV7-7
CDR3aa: CASSPRQGNNEQFF

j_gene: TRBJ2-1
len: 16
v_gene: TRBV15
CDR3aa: CATSRDRAGANNEQFF

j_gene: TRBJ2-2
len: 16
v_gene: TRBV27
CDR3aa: CASSLSLAGAPKELFF

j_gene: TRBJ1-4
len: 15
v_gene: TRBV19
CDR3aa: CASTGTGKPNEKLFF

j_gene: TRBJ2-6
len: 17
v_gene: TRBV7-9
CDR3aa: CSSSSPGGRSGANVLTF

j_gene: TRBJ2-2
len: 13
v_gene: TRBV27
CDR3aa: CASSIQATGELFF

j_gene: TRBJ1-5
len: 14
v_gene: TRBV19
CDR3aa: CASSIKDRIQPQHF

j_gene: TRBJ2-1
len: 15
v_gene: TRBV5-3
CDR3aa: CARSRKLATFNEQFF

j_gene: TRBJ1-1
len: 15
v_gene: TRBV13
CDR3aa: CASSPGQPKGTEAFF